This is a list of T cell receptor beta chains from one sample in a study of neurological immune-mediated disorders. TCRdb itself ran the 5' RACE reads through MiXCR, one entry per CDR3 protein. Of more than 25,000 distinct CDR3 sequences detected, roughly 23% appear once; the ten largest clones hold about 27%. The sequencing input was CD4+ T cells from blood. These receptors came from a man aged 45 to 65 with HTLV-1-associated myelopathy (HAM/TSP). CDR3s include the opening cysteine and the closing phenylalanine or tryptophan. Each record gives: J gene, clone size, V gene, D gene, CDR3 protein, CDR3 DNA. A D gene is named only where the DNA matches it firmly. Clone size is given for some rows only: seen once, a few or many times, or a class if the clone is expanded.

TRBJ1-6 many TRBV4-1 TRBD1 CASSQGTGSAYNSPLHF TGCGCCAGCAGCCAAGGGACAGGGTCAGCCTATAATTCACCCCTCCACTTT
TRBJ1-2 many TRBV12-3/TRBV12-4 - CASSKQGGHGYTF TGTGCCAGCAGTAAACAGGGAGGTCATGGCTACACCTTC
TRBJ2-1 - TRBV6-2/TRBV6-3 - CASTDRDDPFF TGTGCCAGCACCGACCGGGACGACCCGTTCTTC
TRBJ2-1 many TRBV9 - CASSVGAGHSYNEQFF TGTGCCAGCAGCGTAGGGGCGGGCCACTCCTACAATGAGCAGTTCTTC
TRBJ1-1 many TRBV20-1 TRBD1 CSARDPRQGRDTEAFF TGCAGTGCTAGAGATCCCCGACAGGGGAGGGACACTGAAGCTTTCTTT
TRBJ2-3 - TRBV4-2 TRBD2 CASSQDLAGGSDTQYF TGTGCCAGCAGCCAAGATTTGGCGGGGGGGTCAGATACGCAGTATTTT
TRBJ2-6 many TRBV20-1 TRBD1 CSARPDYRGSPGANVLTF TGCAGTGCCAGGCCCGACTACAGGGGGTCCCCTGGGGCCAACGTCCTGACTTTC
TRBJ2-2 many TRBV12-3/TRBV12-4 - CAISSRNTGELFF TGTGCCATCTCTTCACGCAACACCGGGGAGCTGTTTTTT
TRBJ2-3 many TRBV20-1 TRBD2 CRDGTSGGADEDTQYF TGCAGAGACGGGACTAGCGGGGGGGCCGACGAAGATACGCAGTATTTT
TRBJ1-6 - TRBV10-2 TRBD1 CASRDRADPNSPLHF TGCGCCAGCAGGGACAGGGCGGACCCCAATTCACCCCTCCACTTT
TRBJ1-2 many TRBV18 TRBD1 CASSQGDRGHDGYTF TGTGCCAGCTCCCAAGGGGACAGGGGGCACGACGGCTACACCTTC
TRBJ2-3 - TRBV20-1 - CSARDKGVWSDTQYF TGCAGTGCTAGAGATAAGGGTGTATGGTCAGATACGCAGTATTTT
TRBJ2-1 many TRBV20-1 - CSGAGGSYNEQFF TGCAGCGGGGCCGGGGGTTCCTACAATGAGCAGTTCTTC
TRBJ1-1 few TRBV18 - CASSPRDTNTEAFF TGTGCCAGCTCACCAAGGGACACGAACACTGAAGCTTTCTTT
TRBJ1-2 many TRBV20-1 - CSVTAPDGYTF TGCAGTGTGACAGCACCCGATGGCTACACCTTC
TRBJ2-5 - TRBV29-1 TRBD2 CSSRLAGRGETQYF TGCAGCTCCAGACTAGCGGGACGGGGGGAGACCCAGTACTTC
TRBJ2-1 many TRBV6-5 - CASSYSNPYNEQFF TGTGCCAGCAGTTACTCGAACCCATACAATGAGCAGTTCTTC
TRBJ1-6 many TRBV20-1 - CSARGDPGFSYNSPLHF TGCAGTGCTAGAGGCGACCCCGGCTTCTCCTATAATTCACCCCTCCACTTT
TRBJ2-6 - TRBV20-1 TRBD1 CSASLDRGKISGANVLTF TGCAGTGCTAGTCTTGACAGGGGTAAAATCTCTGGGGCCAACGTCCTGACTTTC
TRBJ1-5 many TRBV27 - CASRPDRFQPQHF TGTGCCAGCAGACCCGACAGGTTTCAGCCCCAGCATTTT
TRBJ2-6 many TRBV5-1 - CASSLGGASGANVLTF TGCGCCAGCAGCTTGGGGGGGGCGTCTGGGGCCAACGTCCTGACTTTC
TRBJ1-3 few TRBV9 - CASAEGGNTIYF TGTGCCAGCGCCGAGGGTGGAAACACCATATATTTT
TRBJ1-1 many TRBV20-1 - CSARNRIGQTFEAFF TGCAGTGCTAGAAACCGCATCGGACAGACCTTTGAAGCTTTCTTT
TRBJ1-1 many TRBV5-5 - CASSIGRTNTEAFF TGTGCCAGCAGTATCGGACGGACGAACACTGAAGCTTTCTTT
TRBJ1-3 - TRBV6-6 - CASTNRGSSGNTIYF TGTGCCAGCACCAACCGCGGAAGCTCTGGAAACACCATATATTTT
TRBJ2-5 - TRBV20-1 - CSARLDSQENQYF TGCAGTGCTAGACTGGACAGCCAAGAGAACCAGTATTTC
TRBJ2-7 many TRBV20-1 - CSASAGGGYEQYF TGCAGTGCTAGTGCTGGGGGAGGCTACGAGCAGTACTTC
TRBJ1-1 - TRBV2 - CASSDRAHTEAFF TGTGCCAGCAGTGACAGAGCTCACACTGAAGCTTTCTTT
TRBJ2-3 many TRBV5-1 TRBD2 CASSLRTSGGATTDTQYF TGCGCCAGCAGCTTACGGACTAGCGGGGGGGCCACCACAGATACGCAGTATTTT
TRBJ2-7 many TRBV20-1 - CSANRRGRGSSYEQYF TGCAGTGCTAACCGACGCGGACGGGGGAGCTCCTACGAGCAGTACTTC
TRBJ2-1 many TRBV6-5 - CASSYEVAANEQFF TGTGCCAGCAGTTACGAAGTAGCGGCCAATGAGCAGTTCTTC
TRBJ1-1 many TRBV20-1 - CSASNRGTRNTEAFF TGCAGTGCTTCAAACCGGGGGACTAGGAACACTGAAGCTTTCTTT
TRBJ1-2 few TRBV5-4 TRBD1 CASSSIQGTNYGYTF TGTGCCAGCAGCAGCATACAGGGGACTAACTATGGCTACACCTTC
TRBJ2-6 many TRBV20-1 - CSAINTGANVLTF TGCAGTGCTATTAATACTGGGGCCAACGTCCTGACTTTC
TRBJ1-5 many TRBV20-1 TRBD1 CSAKRTGSNQPQHF TGCAGTGCTAAGCGGACAGGGAGCAATCAGCCCCAGCATTTT
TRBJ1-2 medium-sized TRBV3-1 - CASSRDRLREGYTF TGTGCCAGCAGCCGGGACCGCCTAAGGGAGGGCTACACCTTC
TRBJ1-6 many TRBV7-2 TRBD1 CASSLSSGTGLSPLHF TGTGCCAGCAGCTTATCTTCCGGGACAGGGCTGTCACCCCTCCACTTT
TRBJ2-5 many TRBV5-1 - CASSLPVGHGGTQYF TGCGCCAGCAGCTTGCCGGTCGGACACGGGGGGACCCAGTACTTC
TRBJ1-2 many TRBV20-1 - CSASRGGRDGYTF TGCAGTGCTAGCCGCGGGGGGAGGGATGGCTACACCTTC
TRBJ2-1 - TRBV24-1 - CATSKDGSVNEQFF TGTGCCACCTCTAAAGACGGTTCGGTGAATGAGCAGTTCTTC
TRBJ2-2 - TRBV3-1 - CASSQHNGRTSTGELFF TGTGCCAGCAGCCAGCACAACGGTCGAACCTCCACCGGGGAGCTGTTTTTT
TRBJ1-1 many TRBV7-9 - CASSLTAANTEAFF TGTGCCAGCAGCTTAACGGCAGCGAACACTGAAGCTTTCTTT
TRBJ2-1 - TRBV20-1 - CSAVSGSSYNEQFF TGCAGTGCCGTGAGCGGTAGCTCCTACAATGAGCAGTTCTTC
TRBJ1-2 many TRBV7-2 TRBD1 CASSLEQGAGYGYTF TGTGCCAGCAGCTTAGAACAGGGGGCGGGTTATGGCTACACCTTC
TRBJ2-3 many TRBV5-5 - CASSLAVAADTQYF TGTGCCAGCAGCTTGGCCGTGGCGGCAGATACGCAGTATTTT
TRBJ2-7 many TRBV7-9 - CASSLDRTYEQYF TGTGCCAGCAGCTTAGACAGAACCTACGAGCAGTACTTC
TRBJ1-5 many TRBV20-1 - CSAVPGPSNQPQHF TGCAGTGCGGTTCCGGGGCCTAGCAATCAGCCCCAGCATTTT
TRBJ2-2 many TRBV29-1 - CSVGAVRETGELFF TGCAGCGTTGGGGCCGTTAGGGAAACCGGGGAGCTGTTTTTT
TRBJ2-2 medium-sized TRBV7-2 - CASSLGGRLNTGELFF TGTGCCAGCAGCTTAGGAGGCAGGCTGAACACCGGGGAGCTGTTTTTT
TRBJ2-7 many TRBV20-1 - CSARTGLGSSYEQYF TGCAGTGCTAGGACTGGCCTTGGATCCTCCTACGAGCAGTACTTC
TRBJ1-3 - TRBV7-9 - CASSSGNTIYF TGTGCCAGCTCCTCTGGAAACACCATATATTTT
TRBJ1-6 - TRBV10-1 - CASSESRGDSPLHF TGCGCCAGCAGTGAGTCGAGGGGGGACTCACCCCTCCACTTT
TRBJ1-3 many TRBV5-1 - CASSLVPGSGNTIYF TGCGCCAGCAGCTTGGTACCCGGGTCTGGAAACACCATATATTTT